Listed below are T cell receptor beta chains from one sample, sequenced in a study of naive and memory T cell subsets. TCRdb fed the UMI-ligation and nested PCR reads into MiXCR, producing one record per CDR3 protein. This table has about 120,000 distinct CDR3 sequences, around 35% appearing once. What was sequenced was central memory CD4+ T cells from blood. These receptors all stem from a human donor in good health. Both conserved end residues are part of each CDR3. A D gene is named only where the DNA matches it firmly. Where a row states a size, it is once, few, many or the class of an expanded clone; other rows omit it.

>-|TRBV6-2/TRBV6-3|-|TRBJ2-1
TGTGCCAGCAGCATGCCCGGCTACAATGAGCAGTTCTTC
CASSMPGYNEQFF
>-|TRBV28|-|TRBJ2-5
TGTGCCAGCAGTTCCGGGGGCGCCCACCAAGAGACCCAGTACTTC
CASSSGGAHQETQYF
>-|TRBV20-1|-|TRBJ2-1
TGCAGTGCTATACCCGGGACTGGGGACAATGAGCAGTTCTTC
CSAIPGTGDNEQFF
>-|TRBV24-1|-|TRBJ2-1
TGTGCCACCAGTGATCCCAGAGCGCCCTCCGGTGAGCAGTTCTTC
CATSDPRAPSGEQFF
>-|TRBV12-3/TRBV12-4|-|TRBJ2-3
TGTGCCAGCAGTTTAGGGTCTCCCACCACAGATACGCAGTATTTT
CASSLGSPTTDTQYF
>TRBD1|TRBV5-1|few|TRBJ2-7
TGCGCCAGCAGCGGTATAGGACAGGGCTCCTACGAGCAGTACTTC
CASSGIGQGSYEQYF
>-|TRBV20-1|few|TRBJ2-3
TGCAGTGCTAGAGGATCTCTTGTTACAGATACGCAGTATTTT
CSARGSLVTDTQYF
>TRBD1|TRBV6-2/TRBV6-3|-|TRBJ1-1
TGTGCCAGCAGCCGGGACAGGCCAATAATGAACACTGAAGCTTTCTTT
CASSRDRPIMNTEAFF
>-|TRBV20-1|-|TRBJ1-5
TGCAGTGCTGGACACAGCAATCAGCCCCAGCATTTT
CSAGHSNQPQHF
>TRBD1|TRBV29-1|few|TRBJ2-7
TGCAGCGTCGACGGACCCGGGACAGGGGGCTCCTACGAGCAGTACTTC
CSVDGPGTGGSYEQYF
>TRBD2|TRBV6-5|-|TRBJ2-1
TGTGCCAGCAGTTGGGCCGGCGCACCTAGCGGGGTATACAATGAGCAGTTCTTC
CASSWAGAPSGVYNEQFF
>TRBD1|TRBV7-2|few|TRBJ1-4
TGTGCCAGCAGCCGGGACAGGGGAGATGAAAAACTGTTTTTT
CASSRDRGDEKLFF
>TRBD1|TRBV5-1|-|TRBJ2-5
TGCGCCAGCGAGCCTGATGGGACAGGGGGCGGAGAGACCCAGTACTTC
CASEPDGTGGGETQYF
>-|TRBV7-9|-|TRBJ1-4
TGTGCCAGCAGCTTAGAGGGGATTGGAAAACTGTTTTTT
CASSLEGIGKLFF